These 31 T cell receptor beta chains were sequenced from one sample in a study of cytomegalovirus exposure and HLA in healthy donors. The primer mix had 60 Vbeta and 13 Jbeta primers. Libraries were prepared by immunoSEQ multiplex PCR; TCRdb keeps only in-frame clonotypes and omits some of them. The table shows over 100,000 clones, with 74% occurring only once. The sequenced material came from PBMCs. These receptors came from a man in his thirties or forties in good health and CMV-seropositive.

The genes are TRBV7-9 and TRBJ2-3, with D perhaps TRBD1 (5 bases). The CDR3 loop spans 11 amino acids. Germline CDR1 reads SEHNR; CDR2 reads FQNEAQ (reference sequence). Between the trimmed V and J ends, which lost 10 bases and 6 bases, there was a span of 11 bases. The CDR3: CATRPGDTQYF. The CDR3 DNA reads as TGTGCCACCAGGCCAGGGGATACGCAGTATTTT.

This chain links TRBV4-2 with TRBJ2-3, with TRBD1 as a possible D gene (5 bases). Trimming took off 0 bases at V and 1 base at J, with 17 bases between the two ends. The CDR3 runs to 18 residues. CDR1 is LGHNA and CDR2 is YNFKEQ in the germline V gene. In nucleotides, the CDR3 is TGTGCCAGCAGCCAAGACGGACAAGTCAAAGACGGCACAGATACGCAGTATTTT. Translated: CASSQDGQVKDGTDTQYF.

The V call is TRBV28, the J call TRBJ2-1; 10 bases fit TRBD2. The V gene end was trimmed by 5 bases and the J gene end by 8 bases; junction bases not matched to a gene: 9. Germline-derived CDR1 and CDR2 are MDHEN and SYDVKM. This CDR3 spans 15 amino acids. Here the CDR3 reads CASSPVAGGGYEQFF. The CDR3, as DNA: TGTGCCAGCAGTCCCGTAGCGGGGGGCGGCTATGAGCAGTTCTTC.

In nucleotides, the CDR3 is TGTGCCAGCAGCCAGACAGGGGTGATCTACGGGGGGTACATTCAGTACTTC. This codes for CASSQTGVIYGGYIQYF. This chain joins TRBV7-2 and TRBJ2-4; weak D call: TRBD1 (8 bases). The germline CDR1 and CDR2 sequences are SGHTA and FQGNSA. The CDR3 loop spans 17 amino acids. Trimming removed 5 bases from V and 8 bases from J, with 25 bases in between.

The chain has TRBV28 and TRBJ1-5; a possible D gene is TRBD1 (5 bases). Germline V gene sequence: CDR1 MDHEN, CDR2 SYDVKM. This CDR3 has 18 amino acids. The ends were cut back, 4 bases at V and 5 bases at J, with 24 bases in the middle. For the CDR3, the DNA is TGTGCCAGCAGTTCACATAGAGTCTTGGCAGGGCCCCATCAGCCCCAGCATTTT. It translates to CASSSHRVLAGPHQPQHF. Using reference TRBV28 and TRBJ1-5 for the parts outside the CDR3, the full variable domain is DVKVTQSSRYLVKRTGEKVFLECVQDMDHENMFWYRQDPGLGLRLIYFSYDVKMKEKGDIPEGYSVSREKKERFSLILESASTNQTSMYLCASSSHRVLAGPHQPQHFGDGTRLSIL.

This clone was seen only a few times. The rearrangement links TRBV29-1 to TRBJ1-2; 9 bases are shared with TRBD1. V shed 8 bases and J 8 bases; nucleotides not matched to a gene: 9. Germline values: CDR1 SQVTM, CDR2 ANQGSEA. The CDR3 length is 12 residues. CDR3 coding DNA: TGCAGCACCTACCAACAGGGGGCGGGCTACACCTTC. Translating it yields CSTYQQGAGYTF.

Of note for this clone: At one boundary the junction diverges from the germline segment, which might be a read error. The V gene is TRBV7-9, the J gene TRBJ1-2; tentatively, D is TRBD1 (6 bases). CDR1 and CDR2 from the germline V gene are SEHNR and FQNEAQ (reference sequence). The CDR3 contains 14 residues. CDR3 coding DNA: TGTTCCAGCAGCTCGGAAAATTACAGGGTAGGCTACACCTTC. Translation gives CSSSSENYRVGYTF. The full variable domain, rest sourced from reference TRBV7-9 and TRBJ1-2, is DTGVSQNPRHKITKRGQNVTFRCDPISEHNRLYWYRQTLGQGPEFLTYFQNEAQLEKSRLLSDRFSAERPKGSFSTLEIQRTEQGDSAMYLCSSSSENYRVGYTFGSGTRLTVV.

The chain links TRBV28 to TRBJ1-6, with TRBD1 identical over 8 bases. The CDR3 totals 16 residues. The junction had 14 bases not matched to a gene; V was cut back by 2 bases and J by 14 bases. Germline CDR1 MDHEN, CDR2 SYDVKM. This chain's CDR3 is CASSLALVRQGLSLHF. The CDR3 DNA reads TGTGCCAGCAGTTTAGCCCTCGTCCGACAGGGGCTTTCCCTCCACTTT.

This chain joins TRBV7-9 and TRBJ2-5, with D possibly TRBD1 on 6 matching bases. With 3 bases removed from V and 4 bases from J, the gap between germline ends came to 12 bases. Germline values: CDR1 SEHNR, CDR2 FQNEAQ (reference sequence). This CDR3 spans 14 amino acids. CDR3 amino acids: CASSLAGTTETQYF. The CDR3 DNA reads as TGTGCCAGCAGCTTGGCCGGGACAACAGAGACCCAGTACTTC.

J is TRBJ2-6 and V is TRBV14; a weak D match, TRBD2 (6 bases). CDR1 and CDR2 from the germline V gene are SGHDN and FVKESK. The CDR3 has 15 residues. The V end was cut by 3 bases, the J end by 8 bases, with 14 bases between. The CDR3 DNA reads TGTGCCAGCAGCCACGCCGGGGGTGAACCCAACGTCCTGACTTTC. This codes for CASSHAGGEPNVLTF.

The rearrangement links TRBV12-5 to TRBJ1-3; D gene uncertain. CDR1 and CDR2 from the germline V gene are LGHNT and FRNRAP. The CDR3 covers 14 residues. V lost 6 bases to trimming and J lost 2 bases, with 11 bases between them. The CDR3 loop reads CASGPGVTGNTIYF. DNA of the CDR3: TGTGCTAGTGGCCCCGGAGTAACTGGAAACACCATATATTTT.

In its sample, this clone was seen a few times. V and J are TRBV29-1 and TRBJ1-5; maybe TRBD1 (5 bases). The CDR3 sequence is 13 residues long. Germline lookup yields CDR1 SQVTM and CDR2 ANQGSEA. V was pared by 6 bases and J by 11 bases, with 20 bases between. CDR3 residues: CSVRDSGRLSQHF. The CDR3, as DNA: TGCAGCGTGAGGGACTCGGGCCGCTTGTCCCAGCATTTT.

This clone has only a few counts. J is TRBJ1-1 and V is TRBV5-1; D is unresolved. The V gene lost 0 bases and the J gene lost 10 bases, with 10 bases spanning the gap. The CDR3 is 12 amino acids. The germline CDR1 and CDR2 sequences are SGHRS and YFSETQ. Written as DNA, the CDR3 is TGCGCCAGCAGCTTGGGGGATGCGGGAGCTTTCTTT. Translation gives CASSLGDAGAFF.

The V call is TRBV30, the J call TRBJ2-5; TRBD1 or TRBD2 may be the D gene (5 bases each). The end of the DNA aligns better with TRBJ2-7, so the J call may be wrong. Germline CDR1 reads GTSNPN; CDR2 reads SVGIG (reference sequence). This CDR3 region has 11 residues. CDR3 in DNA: TGTGCCTGGAGGGGGGCCTACGAGCAGTACTTC. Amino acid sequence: CAWRGAYEQYF.

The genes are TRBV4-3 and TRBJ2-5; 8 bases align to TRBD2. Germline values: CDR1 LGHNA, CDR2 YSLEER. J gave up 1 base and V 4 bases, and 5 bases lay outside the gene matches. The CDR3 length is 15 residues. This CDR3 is CASSPRTSFQETQYF. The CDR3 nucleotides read TGCGCCAGCAGCCCCCGGACTAGCTTCCAAGAGACCCAGTACTTC.

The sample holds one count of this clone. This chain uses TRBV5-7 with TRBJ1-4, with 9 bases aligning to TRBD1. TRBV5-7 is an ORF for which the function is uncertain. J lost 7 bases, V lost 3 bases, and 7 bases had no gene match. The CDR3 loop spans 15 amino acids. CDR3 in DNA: TGTGCCAGCAGCTCACAGGGGGCATTTAGTGAAAAACTGTTTTTT. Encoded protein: CASSSQGAFSEKLFF.

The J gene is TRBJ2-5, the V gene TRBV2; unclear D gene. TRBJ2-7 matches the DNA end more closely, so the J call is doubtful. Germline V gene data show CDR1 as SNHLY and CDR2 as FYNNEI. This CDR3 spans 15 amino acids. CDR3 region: CASSGGQADTYEQYF. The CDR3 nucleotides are TGTGCCAGCAGTGGTGGTCAGGCAGATACCTACGAGCAGTACTTC.

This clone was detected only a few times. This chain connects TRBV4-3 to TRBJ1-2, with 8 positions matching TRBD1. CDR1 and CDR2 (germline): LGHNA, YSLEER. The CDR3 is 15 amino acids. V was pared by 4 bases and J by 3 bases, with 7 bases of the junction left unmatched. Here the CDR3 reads CASSPSGQDDYGYTF. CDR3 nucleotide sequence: TGCGCCAGCAGCCCCTCGGGACAGGACGACTATGGCTACACCTTC.

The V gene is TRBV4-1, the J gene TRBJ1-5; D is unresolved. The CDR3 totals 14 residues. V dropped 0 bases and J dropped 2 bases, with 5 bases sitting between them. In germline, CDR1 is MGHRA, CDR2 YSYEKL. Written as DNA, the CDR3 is TGCGCCAGCAGCCAAGATGGCCGCAATCAGCCCCAGCATTTT. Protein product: CASSQDGRNQPQHF.

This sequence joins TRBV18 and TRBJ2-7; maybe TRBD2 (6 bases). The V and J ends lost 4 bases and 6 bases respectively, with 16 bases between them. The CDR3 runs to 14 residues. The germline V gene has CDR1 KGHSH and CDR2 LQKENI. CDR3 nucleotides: TGTGCCAGCTCACGTAGCGGTATACCTCTCGAGCAGTACTTC. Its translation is CASSRSGIPLEQYF.

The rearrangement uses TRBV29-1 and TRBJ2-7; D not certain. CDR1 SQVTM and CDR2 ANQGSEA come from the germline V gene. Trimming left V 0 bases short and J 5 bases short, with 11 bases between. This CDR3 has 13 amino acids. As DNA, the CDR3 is TGCAGCGTTGAAGATCCGTCGTCTAACGAGCAGTACTTC. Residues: CSVEDPSSNEQYF.

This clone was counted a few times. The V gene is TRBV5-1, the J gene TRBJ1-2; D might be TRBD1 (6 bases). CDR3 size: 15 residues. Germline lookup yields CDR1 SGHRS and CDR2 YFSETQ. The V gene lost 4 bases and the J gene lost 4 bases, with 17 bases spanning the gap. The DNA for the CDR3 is TGCGCCAGCAGCAACTTACAGGGTCAAAGCTATGGCTACACCTTC. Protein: CASSNLQGQSYGYTF.

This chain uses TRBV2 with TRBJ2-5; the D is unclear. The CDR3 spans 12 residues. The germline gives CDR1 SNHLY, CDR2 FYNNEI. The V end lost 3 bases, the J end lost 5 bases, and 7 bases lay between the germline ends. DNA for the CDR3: TGTGCCAGCAGTGACATCGGGGAGACCCAGTACTTC. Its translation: CASSDIGETQYF. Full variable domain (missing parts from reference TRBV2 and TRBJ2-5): EPEVTQTPSHQVTQMGQEVILRCVPISNHLYFYWYRQILGQKVEFLVSFYNNEISEKSEIFDDQFSVERPDGSNFTLKIRSTKLEDSAMYFCASSDIGETQYFGPGTRLLVL.

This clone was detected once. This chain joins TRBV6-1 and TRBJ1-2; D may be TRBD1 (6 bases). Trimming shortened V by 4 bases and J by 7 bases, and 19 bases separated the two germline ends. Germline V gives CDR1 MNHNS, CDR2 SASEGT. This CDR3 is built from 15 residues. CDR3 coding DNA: TGTGCCAGCAGTGGCCCGGGACACGGGTCCTTTGGCTACACCTTC. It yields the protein CASSGPGHGSFGYTF.

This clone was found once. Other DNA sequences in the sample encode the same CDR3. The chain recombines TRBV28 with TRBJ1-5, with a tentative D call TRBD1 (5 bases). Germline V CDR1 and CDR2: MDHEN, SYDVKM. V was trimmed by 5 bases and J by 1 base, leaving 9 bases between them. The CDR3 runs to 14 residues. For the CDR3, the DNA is TGTGCCAGCAGTCTGACAGTAAGCAATCAGCCCCAGCATTTT. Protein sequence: CASSLTVSNQPQHF.

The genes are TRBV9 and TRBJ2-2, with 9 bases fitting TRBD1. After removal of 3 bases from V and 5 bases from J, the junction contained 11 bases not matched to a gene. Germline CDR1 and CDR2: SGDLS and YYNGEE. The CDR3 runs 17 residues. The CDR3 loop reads CASSGILGTGPTGELFF. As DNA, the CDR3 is TGTGCCAGCAGCGGTATCCTAGGGACAGGGCCAACCGGGGAGCTGTTTTTT.

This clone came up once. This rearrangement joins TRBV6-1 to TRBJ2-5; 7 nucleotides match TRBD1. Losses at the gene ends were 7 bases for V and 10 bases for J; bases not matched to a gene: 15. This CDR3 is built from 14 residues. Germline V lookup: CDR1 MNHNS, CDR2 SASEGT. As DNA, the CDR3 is TGTGCCAGCACACAGGGGATGGGTTTAAGGAGCCAGTACTTC. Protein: CASTQGMGLRSQYF.

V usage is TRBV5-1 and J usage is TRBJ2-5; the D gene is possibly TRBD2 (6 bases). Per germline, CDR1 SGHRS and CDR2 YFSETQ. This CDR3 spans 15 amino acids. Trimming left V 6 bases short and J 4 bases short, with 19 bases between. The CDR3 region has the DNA TGCGCCAGCACTCTCGAACCGGGGGTATCAGAGACCCAGTACTTC. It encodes CASTLEPGVSETQYF.

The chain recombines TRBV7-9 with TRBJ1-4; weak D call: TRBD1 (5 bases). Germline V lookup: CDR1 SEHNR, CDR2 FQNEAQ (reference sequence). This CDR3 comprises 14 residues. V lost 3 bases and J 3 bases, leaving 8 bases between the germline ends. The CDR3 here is CASSLGGSNEKLFF. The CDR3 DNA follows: TGTGCCAGCAGCTTGGGGGGGTCTAATGAAAAACTGTTTTTT.

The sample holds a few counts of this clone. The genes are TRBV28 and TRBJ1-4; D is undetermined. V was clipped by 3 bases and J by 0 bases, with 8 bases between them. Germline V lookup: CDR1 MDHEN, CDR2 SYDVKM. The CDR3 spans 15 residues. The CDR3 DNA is TGTGCCAGCAGTTTCCTGTTAACAACTAATGAAAAACTGTTTTTT. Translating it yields CASSFLLTTNEKLFF. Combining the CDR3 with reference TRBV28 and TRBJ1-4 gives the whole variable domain DVKVTQSSRYLVKRTGEKVFLECVQDMDHENMFWYRQDPGLGLRLIYFSYDVKMKEKGDIPEGYSVSREKKERFSLILESASTNQTSMYLCASSFLLTTNEKLFFGSGTQLSVL.

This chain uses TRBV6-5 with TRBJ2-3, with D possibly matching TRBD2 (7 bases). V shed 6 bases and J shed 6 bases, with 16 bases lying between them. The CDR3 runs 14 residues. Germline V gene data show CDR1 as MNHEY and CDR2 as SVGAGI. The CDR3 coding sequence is TGTGCCAGCAGCTCGGGGGGCGGGGTGGATACGCAGTATTTT. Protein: CASSSGGGVDTQYF.